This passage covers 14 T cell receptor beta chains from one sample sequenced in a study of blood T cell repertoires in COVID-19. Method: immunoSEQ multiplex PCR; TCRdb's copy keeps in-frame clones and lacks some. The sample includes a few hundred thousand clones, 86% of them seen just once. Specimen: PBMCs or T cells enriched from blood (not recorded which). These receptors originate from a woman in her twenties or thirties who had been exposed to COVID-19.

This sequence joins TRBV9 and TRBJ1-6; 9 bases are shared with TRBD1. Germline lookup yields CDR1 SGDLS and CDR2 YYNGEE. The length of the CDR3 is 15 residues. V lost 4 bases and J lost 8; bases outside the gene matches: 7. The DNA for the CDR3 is TGTGCCAGCAGCCACGGGGGACAGGGCTATTCACCCCTCCACTTT. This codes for CASSHGGQGYSPLHF.

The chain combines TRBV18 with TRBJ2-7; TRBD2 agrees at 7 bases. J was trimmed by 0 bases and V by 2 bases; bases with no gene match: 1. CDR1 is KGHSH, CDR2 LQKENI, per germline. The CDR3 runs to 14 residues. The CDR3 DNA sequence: TGTGCCAGCTCACCAGGGGGGGACTCCTACGAGCAGTACTTC. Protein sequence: CASSPGGDSYEQYF. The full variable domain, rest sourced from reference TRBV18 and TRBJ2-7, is NAGVMQNPRHLVRRRGQEARLRCSPMKGHSHVYWYRQLPEEGLKFMVYLQKENIIDESGMPKERFSAEFPKEGPSILRIQQVVRGDSAAYFCASSPGGDSYEQYFGPGTRLTVT.

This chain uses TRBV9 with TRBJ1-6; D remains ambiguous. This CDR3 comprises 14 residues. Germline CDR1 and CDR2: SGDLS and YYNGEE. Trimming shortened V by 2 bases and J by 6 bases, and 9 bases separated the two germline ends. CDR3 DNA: TGTGCCAGCAGCGTCGACGGGTTTAATTCACCCCTCCACTTT. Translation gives CASSVDGFNSPLHF.

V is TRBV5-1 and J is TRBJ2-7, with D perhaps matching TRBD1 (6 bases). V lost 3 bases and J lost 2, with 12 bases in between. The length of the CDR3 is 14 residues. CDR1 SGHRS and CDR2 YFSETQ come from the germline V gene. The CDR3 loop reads CASSSLDRTYEQYF. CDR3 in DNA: TGCGCCAGCAGCTCGTTGGACAGAACCTACGAGCAGTACTTC.

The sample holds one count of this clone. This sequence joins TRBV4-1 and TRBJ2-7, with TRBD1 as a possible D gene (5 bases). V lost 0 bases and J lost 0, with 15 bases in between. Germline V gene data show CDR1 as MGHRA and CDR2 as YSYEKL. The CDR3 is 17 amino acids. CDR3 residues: CASSQDHGQSFSYEQYF. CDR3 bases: TGCGCCAGCAGCCAAGATCACGGACAAAGCTTCTCCTACGAGCAGTACTTC.

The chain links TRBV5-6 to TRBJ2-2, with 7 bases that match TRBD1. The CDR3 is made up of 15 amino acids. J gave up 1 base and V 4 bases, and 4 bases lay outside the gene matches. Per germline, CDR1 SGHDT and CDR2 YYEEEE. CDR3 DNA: TGTGCCAGCAGCCCACAGGGGCGGAACACCGGGGAGCTGTTTTTT. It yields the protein CASSPQGRNTGELFF.

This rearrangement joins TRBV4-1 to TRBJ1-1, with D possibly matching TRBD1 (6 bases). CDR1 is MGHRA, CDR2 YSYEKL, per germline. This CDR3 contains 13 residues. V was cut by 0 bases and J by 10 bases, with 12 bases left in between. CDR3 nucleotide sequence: TGCGCCAGCAGCCAAGAATCACAGGGTTTAGCTTTCTTT. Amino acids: CASSQESQGLAFF.

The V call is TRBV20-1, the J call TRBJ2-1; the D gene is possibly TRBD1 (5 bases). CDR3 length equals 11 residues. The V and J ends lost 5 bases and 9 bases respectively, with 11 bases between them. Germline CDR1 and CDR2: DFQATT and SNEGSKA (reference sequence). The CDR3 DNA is TGCAGTGCTTGGGGAAGGGGTGAGCAGTTCTTC. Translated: CSAWGRGEQFF.

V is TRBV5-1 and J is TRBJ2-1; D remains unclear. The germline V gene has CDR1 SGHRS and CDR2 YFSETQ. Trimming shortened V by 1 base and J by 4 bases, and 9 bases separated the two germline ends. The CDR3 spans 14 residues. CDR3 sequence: CASSLRSRYNEQFF. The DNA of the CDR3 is TGCGCCAGCAGCTTGAGGTCCAGGTACAATGAGCAGTTCTTC.

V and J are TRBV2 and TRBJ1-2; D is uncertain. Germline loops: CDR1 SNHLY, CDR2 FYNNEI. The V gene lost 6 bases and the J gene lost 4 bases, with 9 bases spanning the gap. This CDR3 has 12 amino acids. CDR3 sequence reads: CASSQRAYGYTF. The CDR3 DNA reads TGTGCCAGCAGCCAGAGGGCCTATGGCTACACCTTC.

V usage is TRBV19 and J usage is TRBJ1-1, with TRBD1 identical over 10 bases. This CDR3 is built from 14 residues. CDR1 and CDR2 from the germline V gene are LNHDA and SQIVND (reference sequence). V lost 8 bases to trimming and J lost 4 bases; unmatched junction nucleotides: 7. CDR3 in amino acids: CASSETGGGTEAFF. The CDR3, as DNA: TGTGCCAGTTCGGAGACAGGGGGCGGCACTGAAGCTTTCTTT.

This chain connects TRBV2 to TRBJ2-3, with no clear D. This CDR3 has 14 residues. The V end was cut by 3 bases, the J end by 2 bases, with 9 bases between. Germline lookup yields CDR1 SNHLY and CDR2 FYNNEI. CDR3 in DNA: TGTGCCAGCAGTGACTCTCGGTTCACAGATACGCAGTATTTT. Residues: CASSDSRFTDTQYF.

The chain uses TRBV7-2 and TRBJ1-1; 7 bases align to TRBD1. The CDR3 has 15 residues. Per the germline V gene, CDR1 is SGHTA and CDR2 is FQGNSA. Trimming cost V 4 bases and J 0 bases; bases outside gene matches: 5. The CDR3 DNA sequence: TGTGCCAGCAGCTCCTCCGGGACAGTGAACACTGAAGCTTTCTTT. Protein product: CASSSSGTVNTEAFF.

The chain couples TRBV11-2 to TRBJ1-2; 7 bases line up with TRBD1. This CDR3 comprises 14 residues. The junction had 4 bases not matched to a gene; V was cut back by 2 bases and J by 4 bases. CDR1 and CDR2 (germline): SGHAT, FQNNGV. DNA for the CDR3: TGTGCCAGCAGCTTAACAACAGGGGTCTATGGCTACACCTTC. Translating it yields CASSLTTGVYGYTF.